This TCR beta chain was obtained from a study of T cell responses to AZD1222 COVID-19 vaccine. Trimming removed 6 bases at V and 7 bases at J, with 10 bases between. This CDR3 is 12 amino acids long. This clone was detected only a few times. TCRdb's table, derived via immunoSEQ multiplex PCR, lists solely in-frame clones and lacks some. The sample holds tens of thousands of clones, about nine tenths seen once. Sequencing was performed on peripheral blood, taken on day 0 of AZD1222 vaccination. The V call is TRBV12-3 or TRBV12-4, the J call TRBJ1-5; D unresolved. The receptor comes from an adult in good health. The CDR3 DNA follows: TGTGCCAGCAGCCCCACCGGGCAGCCCCAGCATTTT. Translation gives CASSPTGQPQHF.